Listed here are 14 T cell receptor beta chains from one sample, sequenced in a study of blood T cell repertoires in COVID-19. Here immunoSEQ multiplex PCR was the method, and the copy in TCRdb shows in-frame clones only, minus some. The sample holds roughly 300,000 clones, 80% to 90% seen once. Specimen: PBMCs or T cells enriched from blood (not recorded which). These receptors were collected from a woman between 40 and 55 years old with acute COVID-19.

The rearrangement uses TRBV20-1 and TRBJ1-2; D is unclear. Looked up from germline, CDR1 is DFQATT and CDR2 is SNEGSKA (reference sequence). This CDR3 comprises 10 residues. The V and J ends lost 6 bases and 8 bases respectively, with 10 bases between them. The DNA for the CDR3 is TGCAGTGCCGGACTCGGGGGCTACACCTTC. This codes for CSAGLGGYTF.

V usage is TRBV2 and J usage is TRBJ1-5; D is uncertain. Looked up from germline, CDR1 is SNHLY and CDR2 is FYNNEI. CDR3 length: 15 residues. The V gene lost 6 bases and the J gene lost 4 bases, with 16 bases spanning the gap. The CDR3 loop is CASSLSPQSNQPQHF. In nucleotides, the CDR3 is TGTGCCAGCAGCCTCTCCCCGCAGTCTAATCAGCCCCAGCATTTT. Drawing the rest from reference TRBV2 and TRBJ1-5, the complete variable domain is EPEVTQTPSHQVTQMGQEVILRCVPISNHLYFYWYRQILGQKVEFLVSFYNNEISEKSEIFDDQFSVERPDGSNFTLKIRSTKLEDSAMYFCASSLSPQSNQPQHFGDGTRLSIL.

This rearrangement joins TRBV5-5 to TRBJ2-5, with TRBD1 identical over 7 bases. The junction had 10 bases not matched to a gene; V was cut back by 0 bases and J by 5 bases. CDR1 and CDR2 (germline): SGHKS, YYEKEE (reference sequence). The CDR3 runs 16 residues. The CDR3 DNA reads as TGTGCCAGCAGCTTGGGTCCTACAGGGGTCGGGGAGACCCAGTACTTC. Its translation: CASSLGPTGVGETQYF.

In nucleotides, the CDR3 is TGTGCCAGCAGCGACGACAGGGTCTCTACGCAGTATTTT. Translated, it gives CASSDDRVSTQYF. This chain uses TRBV7-2 with TRBJ2-3; 7 nucleotides line up with TRBD1. This CDR3 contains 13 residues. J was trimmed by 8 bases and V by 5 bases; bases with no gene match: 7. The germline CDR1 and CDR2 sequences are SGHTA and FQGNSA.

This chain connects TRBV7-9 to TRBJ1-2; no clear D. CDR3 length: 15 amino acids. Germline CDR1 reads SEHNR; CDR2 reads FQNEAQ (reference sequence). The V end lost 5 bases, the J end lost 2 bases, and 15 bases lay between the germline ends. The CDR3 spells CASSPVERENYGYTF. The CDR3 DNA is TGTGCCAGCAGCCCCGTGGAAAGGGAGAACTATGGCTACACCTTC.

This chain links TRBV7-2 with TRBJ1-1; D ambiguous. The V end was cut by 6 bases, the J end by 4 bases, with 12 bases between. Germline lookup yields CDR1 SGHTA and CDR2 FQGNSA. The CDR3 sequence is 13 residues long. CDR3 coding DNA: TGTGCCAGCAGGTCCAATACGCGCACTGAAGCTTTCTTT. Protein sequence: CASRSNTRTEAFF.

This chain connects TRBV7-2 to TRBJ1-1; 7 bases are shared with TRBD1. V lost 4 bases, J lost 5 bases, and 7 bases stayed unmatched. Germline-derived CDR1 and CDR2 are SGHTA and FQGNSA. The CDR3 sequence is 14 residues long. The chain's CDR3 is CASSSDRVWTEAFF. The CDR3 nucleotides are TGTGCCAGCAGCTCCGACAGGGTTTGGACTGAAGCTTTCTTT.

The CDR3, as DNA: TGCGCCAGCAGCCAAGATCTCGGGCAGGGTATCACAGATACGCAGTATTTT. Protein: CASSQDLGQGITDTQYF. The chain couples TRBV4-1 to TRBJ2-3, with D perhaps matching TRBD1 (5 bases). CDR1 MGHRA and CDR2 YSYEKL come from the germline V gene. The CDR3 is 17 residues long. V lost 0 bases and J lost 2, with 15 bases in between.

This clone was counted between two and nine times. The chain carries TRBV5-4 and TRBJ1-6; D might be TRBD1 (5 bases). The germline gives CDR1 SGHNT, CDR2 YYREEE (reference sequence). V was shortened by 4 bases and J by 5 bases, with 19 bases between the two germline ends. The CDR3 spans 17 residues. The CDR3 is CASSPRGGGINNSPLHF. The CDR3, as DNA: TGTGCCAGCAGCCCGCGCGGCGGGGGGATCAATAATTCACCCCTCCACTTT. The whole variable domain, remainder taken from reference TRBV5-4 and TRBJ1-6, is ETGVTQSPTHLIKTRGQQVTLRCSSQSGHNTVSWYQQALGQGPQFIFQYYREEENGRGNFPPRFSGLQFPNYSSELNVNALELDDSALYLCASSPRGGGINNSPLHFGNGTRLTVT.

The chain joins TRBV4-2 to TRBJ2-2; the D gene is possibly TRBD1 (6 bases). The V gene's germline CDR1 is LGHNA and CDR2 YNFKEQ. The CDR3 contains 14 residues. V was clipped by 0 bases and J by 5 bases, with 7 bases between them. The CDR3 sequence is CASSQDQGTGELFF. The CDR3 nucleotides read TGTGCCAGCAGCCAAGACCAGGGGACCGGGGAGCTGTTTTTT.

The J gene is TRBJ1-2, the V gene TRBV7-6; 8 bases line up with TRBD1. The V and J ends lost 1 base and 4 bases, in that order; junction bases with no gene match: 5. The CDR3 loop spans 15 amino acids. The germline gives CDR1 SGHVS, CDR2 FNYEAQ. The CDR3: CASSLGQGYGYGYTF. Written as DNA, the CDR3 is TGTGCCAGCAGCTTAGGACAGGGGTACGGCTATGGCTACACCTTC.

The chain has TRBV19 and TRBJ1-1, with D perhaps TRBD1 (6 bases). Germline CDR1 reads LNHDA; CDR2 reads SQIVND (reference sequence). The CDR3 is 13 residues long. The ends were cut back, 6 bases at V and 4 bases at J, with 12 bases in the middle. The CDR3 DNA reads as TGTGCCAGTAGACATACAGGGTCCACTGAAGCTTTCTTT. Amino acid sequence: CASRHTGSTEAFF.

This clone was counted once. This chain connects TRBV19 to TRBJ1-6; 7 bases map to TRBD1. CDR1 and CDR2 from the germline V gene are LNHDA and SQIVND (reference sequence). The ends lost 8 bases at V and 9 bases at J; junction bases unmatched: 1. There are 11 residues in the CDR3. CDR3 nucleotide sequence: TGTGCCAGTTCAGGGGGTTCACCCCTCCACTTT. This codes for CASSGGSPLHF. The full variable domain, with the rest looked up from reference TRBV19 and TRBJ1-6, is DGGITQSPKYLFRKEGQNVTLSCEQNLNHDAMYWYRQDPGQGLRLIYYSQIVNDFQKGDIAEGYSVSREKKESFPLTVTSAQKNPTAFYLCASSGGSPLHFGNGTRLTVT.

The CDR3 loop reads CASSLMPDSPLHF. The DNA of the CDR3 is TGTGCCAGCAGCTTAATGCCAGATTCACCCCTCCACTTT. J is TRBJ1-6 and V is TRBV7-3, with D hard to call. The CDR3 covers 13 residues. The germline gives CDR1 SGHTA, CDR2 FQGTGA. The V end lost 1 base, the J end lost 8 bases, and 6 bases lay between the germline ends.